The 26 T cell receptor beta chains listed next were all sequenced from one sample in a study of T cells in tuberculosis. Time point denoted: new active TB diagnosis, blood taken before or within 7 days of starting treatment. The assay was immunoSEQ multiplex PCR, and TCRdb's table has in-frame clones only and misses some. The data show about 5,500 clones, 97% seen once. Sequencing was performed on PBMCs, taken at tuberculosis diagnosis. The receptors originated from an adult with tuberculosis.

The count of this clone is one. The V gene is TRBV9, the J gene TRBJ2-1; 8 bases fit TRBD1. The CDR3 runs to 16 residues. The junction had 13 bases not matched to a gene; V was cut back by 3 bases and J by 8 bases. Per germline, CDR1 SGDLS and CDR2 YYNGEE. DNA for the CDR3: TGTGCCAGCAGCGGGAGGGACGGGACAGGAGGAGATGAGCAGTTCTTC. Its protein is CASSGRDGTGGDEQFF.

The chain is built from TRBV20-1 and TRBJ2-5; D remains ambiguous. Germline V gene lookup returns CDR1 DFQATT and CDR2 SNEGSKA (reference sequence). CDR3 length equals 11 residues. Trimming cost V 5 bases and J 1 base, with 5 bases left between them. DNA for the CDR3: TGCAGTGCTGACACCCAAGAGACCCAGTACTTC. This sequence encodes CSADTQETQYF.

The chain uses TRBV29-1 and TRBJ2-5; unclear D gene. The CDR3 length is 12 residues. Germline assignment: CDR1 SQVTM and CDR2 ANQGSEA. V was clipped by 6 bases and J by 3 bases, with 11 bases between them. CDR3 amino acids: CSVTQVKETQYF. For the CDR3, the DNA is TGCAGCGTCACTCAGGTGAAAGAGACCCAGTACTTC.

The chain recombines TRBV27 with TRBJ2-7; D may be TRBD1 (6 bases). Trimming took 6 bases from V and 0 from J, leaving 6 bases between them. CDR3 length: 12 amino acids. The germline V gene has CDR1 MNHEY and CDR2 SMNVEV (reference sequence). The CDR3 DNA follows: TGTGCCAGCAGGGACAGCTCCTACGAGCAGTACTTC. Translation gives CASRDSSYEQYF.

The CDR3 is CASTDPFGGADEQYF. CDR3 nucleotide sequence: TGTGCCAGCACCGACCCGTTTGGGGGCGCCGACGAGCAGTACTTC. The J gene is TRBJ2-7, the V gene TRBV6-5, with D possibly matching TRBD1 (6 bases). CDR1 MNHEY and CDR2 SVGAGI come from the germline V gene. V was cut by 7 bases and J by 5 bases, with 21 bases left in between. The CDR3 sequence is 15 residues long.

The gene calls are TRBV7-2 and TRBJ2-1; 15 nucleotides align to TRBD2. Trimming took 6 bases from V and 9 from J; bases not matched to a gene: 18. Germline CDR1 is SGHTA and CDR2 is FQGNSA. The CDR3 is made up of 19 amino acids. CDR3 sequence reads: CASSYQAPWTSGRAAEQFF. The CDR3 coding sequence is TGTGCCAGCAGTTACCAGGCGCCCTGGACTAGCGGGAGGGCAGCTGAGCAGTTCTTC.

V gene TRBV4-1 combines with J gene TRBJ2-1; 8 nucleotides line up with TRBD2. Trimming removed 1 base from V and 6 bases from J; junction bases left unmatched: 5. The CDR3 is 15 amino acids. Germline V gene sequence: CDR1 MGHRA, CDR2 YSYEKL. The CDR3 region is CASSQVTGRVNEQFF. The CDR3 bases are TGCGCCAGCAGCCAAGTAACCGGGAGGGTCAATGAGCAGTTCTTC.

This chain joins TRBV7-6 and TRBJ1-1; TRBD1 matches at 8 bases. V shed 6 bases and J 3 bases; nucleotides not matched to a gene: 6. CDR3 length: 14 amino acids. CDR1 is SGHVS and CDR2 is FNYEAQ in the germline V gene. The CDR3 spells CASSSQGADTEAFF. The CDR3 nucleotides are TGTGCCAGCAGTTCCCAGGGGGCTGACACTGAAGCTTTCTTT. The whole variable domain, filled in from reference TRBV7-6 and TRBJ1-1, reads GAGVSQSPRYKVTKRGQDVALRCDPISGHVSLYWYRQALGQGPEFLTYFNYEAQQDKSGLPNDRFSAERPEGSISTLTIQRTEQRDSAMYRCASSSQGADTEAFFGQGTRLTVV.

The rearrangement links TRBV5-6 to TRBJ2-7; D call uncertain. The length of the CDR3 is 13 residues. Trimming removed 0 bases from V and 4 bases from J, with 8 bases in between. CDR1 is SGHDT and CDR2 is YYEEEE in the germline V gene. The CDR3 here is CASSLVLPYEQYF. The CDR3 DNA sequence: TGTGCCAGCAGCTTGGTCCTTCCTTACGAGCAGTACTTC.

The CDR3 region is CASSLYIGPRGTEAFF. CDR3 coding DNA: TGTGCCAGCAGTTTATACATTGGACCCAGGGGAACTGAAGCTTTCTTT. V is TRBV27 and J is TRBJ1-1, with a weak D call TRBD1 (6 bases). CDR1 and CDR2 from the germline V gene are MNHEY and SMNVEV (reference sequence). The CDR3 contains 16 residues. V was pared by 1 base and J by 5 bases, with 17 bases between.

The chain employs TRBV5-1 and TRBJ1-1; 7 positions agree with TRBD1. Germline CDR1 and CDR2: SGHRS and YFSETQ. The junction had 6 bases not matched to a gene; V was cut back by 0 bases and J by 7 bases. The CDR3 extends over 14 amino acids. The CDR3 DNA reads as TGCGCCAGCAGCTTGGTGGAGGGGGCAAGTGAAGCTTTCTTT. The encoded protein is CASSLVEGASEAFF.

This clone was found a few times. V usage is TRBV9 and J usage is TRBJ2-5; D is perhaps TRBD1 (5 bases). V was clipped by 0 bases and J by 5 bases, with 11 bases between them. Germline CDR1 SGDLS, CDR2 YYNGEE. The CDR3 loop spans 14 amino acids. DNA of the CDR3: TGTGCCAGCAGCGTAGGCAGGGTGGGGGAGACCCAGTACTTC. Its protein is CASSVGRVGETQYF.

V is TRBV5-1 and J is TRBJ1-2; D call uncertain. The germline V gene encodes CDR1 SGHRS and CDR2 YFSETQ. V dropped 2 bases and J dropped 4 bases, with 15 bases sitting between them. CDR3 length: 15 residues. DNA for the CDR3: TGCGCCAGCAGCTTCGACGGGTCGAGCCCCTATGGCTACACCTTC. Translation: CASSFDGSSPYGYTF.

The chain has TRBV29-1 and TRBJ2-7, with D perhaps TRBD1 (6 bases). Deletions cut 0 bases from V and 11 bases from J, with 20 bases between. This CDR3 has 14 amino acids. Germline values: CDR1 SQVTM, CDR2 ANQGSEA. The CDR3 region is CSVEDYGDNHQKYF. DNA for the CDR3: TGCAGCGTTGAAGATTACGGGGACAATCATCAGAAGTACTTC.

A note on this clone: One junction end disagrees with the germline gene, perhaps due to a read error. V is TRBV5-6 and J is TRBJ2-1, with TRBD2 as a possible D gene (6 bases). This CDR3 has 14 residues. Germline-derived CDR1 and CDR2 are SGHDT and YYEEEE. CDR3 protein: CASSLEGLGTAFLF. The DNA for the CDR3 is TGTGCCAGCAGCTTGGAGGGTTTAGGGACTGCCTTCCTCTTC. The full variable domain, its missing parts supplied by reference TRBV5-6 and TRBJ2-1, is DAGVTQSPTHLIKTRGQQVTLRCSPKSGHDTVSWYQQALGQGPQFIFQYYEEEERQRGNFPDRFSGHQFPNYSSELNVNALLLGDSALYLCASSLEGLGTAFLFGPGTRLTVL.

V gene TRBV9 combines with J gene TRBJ2-2, with 13 bases identical to TRBD2. The V gene's germline CDR1 is SGDLS and CDR2 YYNGEE. The trim removed 3 bases at V and 1 base at J, leaving 3 bases unmatched. This CDR3 is 17 amino acids long. The CDR3 sequence is CASSAGLAGWNTGELFF. In nucleotides, the CDR3 is TGTGCCAGCAGCGCGGGACTAGCGGGGTGGAACACCGGGGAGCTGTTTTTT.

The J gene is TRBJ2-2, the V gene TRBV27; 9 bases fit TRBD1. Germline CDR1 reads MNHEY; CDR2 reads SMNVEV (reference sequence). CDR3 length: 14 residues. V was pared by 8 bases and J by 5 bases, with 6 bases of the junction left unmatched. The CDR3 loop reads CASQTGGGTGELFF. The CDR3 nucleotides are TGTGCCAGCCAGACAGGGGGGGGAACCGGGGAGCTGTTTTTT.

This chain joins TRBV9 and TRBJ2-5, with 11 nucleotides matching TRBD2. The CDR3 consists of 15 residues. With V trimmed by 3 bases and J by 5 bases, 6 bases remained unmatched. Germline V CDR1 and CDR2: SGDLS, YYNGEE. The CDR3 loop reads CASSGSGRAWETQYF. The CDR3 DNA reads TGTGCCAGCAGCGGTAGCGGGAGGGCTTGGGAGACCCAGTACTTC.

The chain combines TRBV20-1 with TRBJ2-7, with 7 bases lining up with TRBD1. CDR3 size: 11 residues. Germline V gene lookup returns CDR1 DFQATT and CDR2 SNEGSKA (reference sequence). Unmatched junction bases numbered 4, after V lost 5 bases and J lost 6 bases. The CDR3 is CSALDRVEQYF. In nucleotides, the CDR3 is TGCAGTGCTTTAGACAGGGTCGAGCAGTACTTC.

The chain carries TRBV5-8 and TRBJ2-1; 11 bases map to TRBD2. Germline CDR1 reads SGHTS; CDR2 reads YDEGEE. This CDR3 spans 13 amino acids. The J segment lost 10 bases and the V segment lost 1 base, leaving 1 base of the junction unmatched. CDR3 coding DNA: TGTGCCAGCAGCTTGAGACTAGCGGGGGAGCAGTTCTTC. Translated: CASSLRLAGEQFF.

The chain is built from TRBV4-1 and TRBJ1-2; TRBD1 agrees at 11 bases. The V segment lost 3 bases and the J segment 8 bases; nucleotides outside the gene matches: 14. Germline CDR1 is MGHRA and CDR2 is YSYEKL. The CDR3 loop spans 17 amino acids. This CDR3 reads CASSQAGQGAHPQGYTF. For the CDR3, the DNA is TGCGCCAGCAGCCAGGCAGGACAGGGGGCGCACCCTCAAGGCTACACCTTC.

V is TRBV30 and J is TRBJ1-1, with a possible D match to TRBD1 (6 bases). The CDR3 loop spans 13 amino acids. V was pared by 4 bases and J by 4 bases, with 13 bases between. CDR1 is GTSNPN and CDR2 is SVGIG in the germline V gene (reference sequence). The CDR3 region has the DNA TGTGCCTGGACAGGGGTAGGGAGCACTGAAGCTTTCTTT. Protein product: CAWTGVGSTEAFF.

This clone came up once. The rearrangement joins TRBV21-1 to TRBJ2-1; the tabulated D call, TRBD2, remains unverified against the DNA. TRBV21-1 is tagged as a pseudogene. This CDR3 has 17 residues. The CDR3 region has the DNA TGTGCCAGCAGCCAAAAAAACCCAACGGGGGGGTGCAATGAGCAGTTCTTC. Translated, it gives CASSQKNPTGGCNEQFF.

The chain is built from TRBV10-1 and TRBJ2-7, with D uncertain. The germline V and J ends were trimmed by 0 bases and 1 base, with 13 bases remaining between them. The germline V gene has CDR1 WNHNN and CDR2 SYGVQD (reference sequence). The CDR3 loop spans 16 amino acids. CDR3 protein: CASSESGSSSSYEQYF. CDR3 bases: TGCGCCAGCAGTGAGTCAGGATCTAGTAGTTCCTACGAGCAGTACTTC.

CDR3 in amino acids: CASSKDREDGELFF. The CDR3 DNA follows: TGCGCCAGCAGCAAGGACAGGGAAGACGGGGAGCTGTTTTTT. V and J are TRBV5-1 and TRBJ2-2; 8 bases align to TRBD1. Trimming cost V 4 bases and J 7 bases; bases outside gene matches: 6. Germline V gene lookup returns CDR1 SGHRS and CDR2 YFSETQ. The CDR3 loop spans 14 amino acids.

The chain joins TRBV9 to TRBJ2-3, with 11 positions matching TRBD2. V dropped 0 bases and J dropped 5; count of bases not matched to a gene: 5. Germline CDR1 is SGDLS and CDR2 is YYNGEE. The CDR3 runs to 16 residues. CDR3 sequence reads: CASSVARTSGRDTQYF. The DNA of the CDR3 is TGTGCCAGCAGCGTAGCTAGGACTAGCGGGCGAGATACGCAGTATTTT.